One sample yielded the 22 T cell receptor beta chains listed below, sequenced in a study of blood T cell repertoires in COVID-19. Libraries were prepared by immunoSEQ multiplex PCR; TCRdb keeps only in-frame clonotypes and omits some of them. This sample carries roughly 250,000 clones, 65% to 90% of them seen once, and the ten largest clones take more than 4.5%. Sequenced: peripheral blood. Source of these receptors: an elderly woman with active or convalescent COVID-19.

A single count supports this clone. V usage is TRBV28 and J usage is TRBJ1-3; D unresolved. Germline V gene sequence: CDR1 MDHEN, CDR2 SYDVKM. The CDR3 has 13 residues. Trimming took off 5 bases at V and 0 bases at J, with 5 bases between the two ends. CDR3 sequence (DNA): TGTGCCAGCAGTATTAGCTCTGGAAACACCATATATTTT. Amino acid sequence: CASSISSGNTIYF.

The CDR3 here is CASSPGVASGNTIYF. For the CDR3, the DNA is TGTGCCAGTAGTCCGGGAGTTGCCTCTGGAAACACCATATATTTT. J is TRBJ1-3 and V is TRBV19, with D hard to call. Germline assignment: CDR1 LNHDA and CDR2 SQIVND (reference sequence). V lost 5 bases and J 0 bases, leaving 11 bases between the germline ends. This CDR3 has 15 amino acids.

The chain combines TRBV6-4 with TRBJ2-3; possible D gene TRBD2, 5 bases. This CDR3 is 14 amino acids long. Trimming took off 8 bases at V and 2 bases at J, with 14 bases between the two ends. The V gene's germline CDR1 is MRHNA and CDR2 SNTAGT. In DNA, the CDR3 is TGTGCCAGCCCGGGGTCCTATTTCACAGATACGCAGTATTTT. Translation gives CASPGSYFTDTQYF.

DNA of the CDR3: TGCGCCAGCAGCCGTCGGGGGGCTGAGGGCACAGATACGCAGTATTTT. It is translated as CASSRRGAEGTDTQYF. The chain employs TRBV5-1 and TRBJ2-3; a possible D gene is TRBD2 (7 bases). Trimming cost V 4 bases and J 1 base, with 16 bases left between them. Germline CDR1 and CDR2: SGHRS and YFSETQ. The CDR3 sequence is 16 residues long.

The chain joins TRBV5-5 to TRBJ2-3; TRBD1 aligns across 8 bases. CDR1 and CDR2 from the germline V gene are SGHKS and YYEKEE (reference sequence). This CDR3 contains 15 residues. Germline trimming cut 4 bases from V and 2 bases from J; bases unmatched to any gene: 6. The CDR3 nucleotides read TGTGCCAGCAGCATCCGACAGGGGACCACAGATACGCAGTATTTT. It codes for CASSIRQGTTDTQYF.

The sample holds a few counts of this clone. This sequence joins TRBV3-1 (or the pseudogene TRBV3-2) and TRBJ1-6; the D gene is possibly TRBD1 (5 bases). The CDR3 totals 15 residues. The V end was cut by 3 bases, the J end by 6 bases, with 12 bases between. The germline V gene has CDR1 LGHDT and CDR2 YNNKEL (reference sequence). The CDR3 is CASSHQGATNSPLHF. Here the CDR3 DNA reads TGTGCCAGCAGCCATCAGGGTGCGACTAATTCACCCCTCCACTTT.

This CDR3 reads CASSLSRGPYNSPLHF. The CDR3 DNA follows: TGTGCCAGCAGTTTATCGCGGGGCCCCTATAATTCACCCCTCCACTTT. The chain combines TRBV28 with TRBJ1-6; weak D call: TRBD1 (5 bases). V lost 1 base and J lost 2, with 9 bases in between. In germline, CDR1 is MDHEN, CDR2 SYDVKM. CDR3 length: 16 amino acids. Variable domain in full (rest from reference TRBV28 and TRBJ1-6): DVKVTQSSRYLVKRTGEKVFLECVQDMDHENMFWYRQDPGLGLRLIYFSYDVKMKEKGDIPEGYSVSREKKERFSLILESASTNQTSMYLCASSLSRGPYNSPLHFGNGTRLTVT.

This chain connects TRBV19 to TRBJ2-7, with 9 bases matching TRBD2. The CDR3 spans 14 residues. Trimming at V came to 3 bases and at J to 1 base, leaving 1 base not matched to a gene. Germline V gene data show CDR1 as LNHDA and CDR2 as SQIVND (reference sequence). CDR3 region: CASSMGLASYEQYF. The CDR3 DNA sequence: TGTGCCAGTAGTATGGGACTAGCATCCTACGAGCAGTACTTC.

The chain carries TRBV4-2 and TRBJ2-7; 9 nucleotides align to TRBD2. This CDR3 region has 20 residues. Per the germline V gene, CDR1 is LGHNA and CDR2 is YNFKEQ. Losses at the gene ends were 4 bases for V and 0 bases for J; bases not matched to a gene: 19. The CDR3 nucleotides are TGTGCCAGCAGCCCCCGAGTTTCGAGCGGGGGGCCCATATTCTCCTACGAGCAGTACTTC. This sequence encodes CASSPRVSSGGPIFSYEQYF.

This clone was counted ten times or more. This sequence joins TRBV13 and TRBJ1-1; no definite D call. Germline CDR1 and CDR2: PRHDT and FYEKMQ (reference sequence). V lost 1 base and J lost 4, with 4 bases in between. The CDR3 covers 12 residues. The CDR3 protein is CASSLVSTEAFF. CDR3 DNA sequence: TGTGCCAGCAGCTTAGTGAGCACTGAAGCTTTCTTT. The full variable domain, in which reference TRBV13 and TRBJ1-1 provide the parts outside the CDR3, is AAGVIQSPRHLIKEKRETATLKCYPIPRHDTVYWYQQGPGQDPQFLISFYEKMQSDKGSIPDRFSAQQFSDYHSELNMSSLELGDSALYFCASSLVSTEAFFGQGTRLTVV.

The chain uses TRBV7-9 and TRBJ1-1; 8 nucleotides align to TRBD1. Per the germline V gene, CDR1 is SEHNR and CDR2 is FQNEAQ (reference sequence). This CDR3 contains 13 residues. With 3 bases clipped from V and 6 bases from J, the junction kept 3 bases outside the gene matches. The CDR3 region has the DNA TGTGCCAGCAGCTTTTCGACAGGGGCTGAAGCTTTCTTT. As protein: CASSFSTGAEAFF.

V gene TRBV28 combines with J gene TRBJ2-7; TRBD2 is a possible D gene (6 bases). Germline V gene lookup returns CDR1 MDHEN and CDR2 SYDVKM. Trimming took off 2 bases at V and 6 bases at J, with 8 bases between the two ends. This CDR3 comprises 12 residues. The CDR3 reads CASSLGGFEQYF. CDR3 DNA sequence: TGTGCCAGCAGTTTAGGGGGGTTCGAGCAGTACTTC. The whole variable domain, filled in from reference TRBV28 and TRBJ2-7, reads DVKVTQSSRYLVKRTGEKVFLECVQDMDHENMFWYRQDPGLGLRLIYFSYDVKMKEKGDIPEGYSVSREKKERFSLILESASTNQTSMYLCASSLGGFEQYFGPGTRLTVT.

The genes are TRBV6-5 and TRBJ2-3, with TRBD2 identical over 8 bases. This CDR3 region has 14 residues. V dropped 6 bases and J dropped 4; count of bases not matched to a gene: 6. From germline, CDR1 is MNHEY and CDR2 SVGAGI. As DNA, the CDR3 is TGTGCCAGCAGCCGGGGGACTAGTCCAGATACGCAGTATTTT. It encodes CASSRGTSPDTQYF.

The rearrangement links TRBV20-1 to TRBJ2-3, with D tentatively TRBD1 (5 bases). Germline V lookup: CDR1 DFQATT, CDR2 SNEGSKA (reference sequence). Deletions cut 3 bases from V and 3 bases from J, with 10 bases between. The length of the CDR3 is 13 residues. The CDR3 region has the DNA TGCAGTGCTAGTGTCCCAGGGACAGATACGCAGTATTTT. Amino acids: CSASVPGTDTQYF.

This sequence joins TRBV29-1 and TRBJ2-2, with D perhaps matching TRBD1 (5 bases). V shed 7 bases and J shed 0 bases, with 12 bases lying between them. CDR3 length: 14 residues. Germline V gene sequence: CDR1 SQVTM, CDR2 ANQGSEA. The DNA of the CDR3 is TGCAGCGCTCTCAGGACAACGAACACCGGGGAGCTGTTTTTT. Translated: CSALRTTNTGELFF.

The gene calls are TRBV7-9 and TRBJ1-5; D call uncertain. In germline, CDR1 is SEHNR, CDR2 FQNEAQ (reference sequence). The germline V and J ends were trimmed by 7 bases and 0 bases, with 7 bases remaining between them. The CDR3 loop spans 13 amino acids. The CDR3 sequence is CASTPGSNQPQHF. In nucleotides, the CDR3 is TGTGCCAGCACCCCAGGTAGCAATCAGCCCCAGCATTTT.

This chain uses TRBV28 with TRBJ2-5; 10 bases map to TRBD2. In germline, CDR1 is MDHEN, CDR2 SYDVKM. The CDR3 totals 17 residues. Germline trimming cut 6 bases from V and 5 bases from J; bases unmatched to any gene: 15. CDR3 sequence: CASSPSQPLAGAETQYF. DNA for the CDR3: TGTGCCAGCAGCCCAAGCCAGCCTCTAGCGGGAGCGGAGACCCAGTACTTC.

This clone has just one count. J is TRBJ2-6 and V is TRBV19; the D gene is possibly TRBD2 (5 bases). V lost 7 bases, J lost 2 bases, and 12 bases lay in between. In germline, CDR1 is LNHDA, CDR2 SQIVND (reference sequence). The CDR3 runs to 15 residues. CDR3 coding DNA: TGTGCCAGTACCCGGCGAGGGACTGGGGCCAACGTCCTGACTTTC. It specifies CASTRRGTGANVLTF. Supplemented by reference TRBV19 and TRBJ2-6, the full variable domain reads DGGITQSPKYLFRKEGQNVTLSCEQNLNHDAMYWYRQDPGQGLRLIYYSQIVNDFQKGDIAEGYSVSREKKESFPLTVTSAQKNPTAFYLCASTRRGTGANVLTFGAGSRLTVL.

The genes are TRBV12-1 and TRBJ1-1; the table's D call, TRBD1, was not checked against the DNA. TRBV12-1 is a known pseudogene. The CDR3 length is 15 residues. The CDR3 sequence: CASSSEGGGHTEAFF. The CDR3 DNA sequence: TGTGCCAGCAGCTCCGAAGGGGGCGGGCACACTGAAGCTTTCTTT.

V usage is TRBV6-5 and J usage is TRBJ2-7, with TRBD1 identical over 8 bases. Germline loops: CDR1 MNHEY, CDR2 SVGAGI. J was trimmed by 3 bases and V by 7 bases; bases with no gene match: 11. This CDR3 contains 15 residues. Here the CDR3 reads CASTQRQGWDYEQYF. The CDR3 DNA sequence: TGTGCCAGCACCCAAAGACAGGGGTGGGACTACGAGCAGTACTTC.

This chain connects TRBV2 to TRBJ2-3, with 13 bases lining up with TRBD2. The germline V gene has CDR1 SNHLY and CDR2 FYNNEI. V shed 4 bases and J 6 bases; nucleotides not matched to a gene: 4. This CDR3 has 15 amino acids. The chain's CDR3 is CASSAGLAGWDTQYF. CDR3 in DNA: TGTGCCAGCAGTGCGGGACTAGCGGGATGGGATACGCAGTATTTT.

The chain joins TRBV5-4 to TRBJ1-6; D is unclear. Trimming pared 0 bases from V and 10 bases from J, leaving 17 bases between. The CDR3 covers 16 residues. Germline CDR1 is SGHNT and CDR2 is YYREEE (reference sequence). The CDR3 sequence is CASSLDGPQTESPLHF. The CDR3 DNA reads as TGTGCCAGCAGCTTGGATGGTCCCCAGACGGAGTCACCCCTCCACTTT.